This T cell receptor beta chain was identified in a study of graft-versus-host responses after intestinal transplantation. As for the study in general: Anti-thymocyte globulin induction was given to all recipients, followed by tacrolimus and steroids for roughly 3 years.

TCRdb's table, derived via immunoSEQ multiplex PCR, lists solely in-frame clones and lacks some. The data show about 120,000 clones, with 90% to 95% seen just once and 0.095% to 0.15% held by the top ten. For this clone: Its antigen is unknown.

Germline V lookup: CDR1 SEHNR, CDR2 FQNEAQ (reference sequence). The V end lost 3 bases, the J end lost 12 bases, and 15 bases lay between the germline ends. The CDR3 has 13 amino acids. The receptor's source is a human donor who received an intestinal transplant. The chain links TRBV7-9 to TRBJ2-4; D may be TRBD2 (5 bases). Specimen: unstimulated CD4+ T cells sorted from spleen or lymph node cells, collected before intestinal transplant. CDR3 bases: TGTGCCAGCAGCTTGGAGCGGTTTGATAATCAGTACTTC. This gives the protein CASSLERFDNQYF.